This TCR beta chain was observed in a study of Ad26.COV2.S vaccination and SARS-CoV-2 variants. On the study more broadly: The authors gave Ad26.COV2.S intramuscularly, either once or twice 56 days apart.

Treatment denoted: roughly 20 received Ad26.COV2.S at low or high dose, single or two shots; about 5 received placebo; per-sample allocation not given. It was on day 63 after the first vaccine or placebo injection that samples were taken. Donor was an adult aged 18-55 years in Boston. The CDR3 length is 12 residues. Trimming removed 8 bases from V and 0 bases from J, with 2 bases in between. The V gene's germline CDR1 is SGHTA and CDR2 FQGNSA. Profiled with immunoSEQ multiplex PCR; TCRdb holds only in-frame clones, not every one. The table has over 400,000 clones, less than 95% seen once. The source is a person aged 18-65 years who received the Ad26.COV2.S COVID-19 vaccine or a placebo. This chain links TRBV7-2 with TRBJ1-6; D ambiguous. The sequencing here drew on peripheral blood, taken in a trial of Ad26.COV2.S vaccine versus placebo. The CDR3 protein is CASGSYNSPLHF. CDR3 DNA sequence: TGTGCCAGCGGCTCCTATAATTCACCCCTCCACTTT. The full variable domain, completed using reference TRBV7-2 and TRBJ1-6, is GAGVSQSPSNKVTEKGKDVELRCDPISGHTALYWYRQSLGQGLEFLIYFQGNSAPDKSGLPSDRFSAERTGGSVSTLTIQRTQQEDSAVYLCASGSYNSPLHFGNGTRLTVT.